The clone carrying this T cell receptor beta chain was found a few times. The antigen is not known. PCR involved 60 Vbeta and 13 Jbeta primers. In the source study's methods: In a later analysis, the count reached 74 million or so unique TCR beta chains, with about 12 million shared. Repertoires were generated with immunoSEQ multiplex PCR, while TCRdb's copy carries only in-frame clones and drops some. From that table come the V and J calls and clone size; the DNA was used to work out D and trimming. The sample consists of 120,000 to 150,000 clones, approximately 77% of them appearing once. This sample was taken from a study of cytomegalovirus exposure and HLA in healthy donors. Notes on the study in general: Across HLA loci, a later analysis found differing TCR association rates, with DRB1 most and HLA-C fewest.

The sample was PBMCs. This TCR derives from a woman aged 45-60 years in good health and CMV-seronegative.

CDR3 coding DNA: TGTGCCAGCAGCGCCGGGTCGAACACCGGGGAGCTGTTTTTT. It codes for CASSAGSNTGELFF. The rearrangement links TRBV5-5 to TRBJ2-2; D gene unclear. Deletions cut 4 bases from V and 0 bases from J, with 7 bases between. Looked up from germline, CDR1 is SGHKS and CDR2 is YYEKEE (reference sequence). CDR3 length: 14 residues.